The 6 T cell receptor beta chains given below trace back to one sample, sequenced in a study of shared clonotypes between healthy human individuals. Terminally differentiated effector memory CD45RA+ cells were excluded by CCR7 positive selection of CD45RO-negative cells. Assay used: immunoSEQ multiplex PCR; TCRdb lists only in-frame clones, some missing. The profile shows hundreds of thousands of clones, 92% of them singletons. Sample: naive CD8+ T cells sorted from blood. These receptors all come from a man in his thirties or forties in good health.

This sequence joins TRBV29-1 and TRBJ1-1, with a possible D match to TRBD1 (6 bases). CDR3 length: 12 residues. In germline, CDR1 is SQVTM, CDR2 ANQGSEA. V was clipped by 7 bases and J by 2 bases, with 11 bases between them. CDR3 sequence: CSASRGNTEAFF. The DNA for the CDR3 is TGCAGCGCTAGCAGGGGAAACACTGAAGCTTTCTTT. The full variable domain, rest sourced from reference TRBV29-1 and TRBJ1-1, is SAVISQKPSRDICQRGTSLTIQCQVDSQVTMMFWYRQQPGQSLTLIATANQGSEATYESGFVIDKFPISRPNLTFSTLTVSNMSPEDSSIYLCSASRGNTEAFFGQGTRLTVV.

A word on this clone: The sample contains more than one DNA sequence encoding this CDR3. This sequence joins TRBV18 and TRBJ2-1; possibly TRBD2 for D (6 bases). Germline V lookup: CDR1 KGHSH, CDR2 LQKENI. The CDR3 has 15 residues. Trimming removed 0 bases at V and 4 bases at J, with 10 bases between. The CDR3 DNA is TGTGCCAGCTCACCACCTAGCGGAGAGTACAATGAGCAGTTCTTC. Protein product: CASSPPSGEYNEQFF. The entire variable domain, with the rest obtained from reference TRBV18 and TRBJ2-1, is as follows: NAGVMQNPRHLVRRRGQEARLRCSPMKGHSHVYWYRQLPEEGLKFMVYLQKENIIDESGMPKERFSAEFPKEGPSILRIQQVVRGDSAAYFCASSPPSGEYNEQFFGPGTRLTVL.

V is TRBV27 and J is TRBJ2-7; unclear D gene. The CDR3 has 14 residues. The V gene lost 0 bases and the J gene lost 2 bases, with 8 bases spanning the gap. Germline values: CDR1 MNHEY, CDR2 SMNVEV (reference sequence). The CDR3 here is CASSLSFPPYEQYF. As DNA, the CDR3 is TGTGCCAGCAGTTTATCATTCCCCCCCTACGAGCAGTACTTC.

The chain has TRBV2 and TRBJ2-1, with TRBD1 identical over 10 bases. CDR3 length equals 15 residues. Germline CDR1 and CDR2: SNHLY and FYNNEI. V gave up 6 bases and J gave up 6 bases; unmatched junction bases: 8. The chain's CDR3 is CASSGTGDVGNEQFF. CDR3 DNA: TGTGCCAGCAGCGGGACAGGGGATGTCGGCAATGAGCAGTTCTTC. Full variable domain (remainder filled in from reference TRBV2 and TRBJ2-1): EPEVTQTPSHQVTQMGQEVILRCVPISNHLYFYWYRQILGQKVEFLVSFYNNEISEKSEIFDDQFSVERPDGSNFTLKIRSTKLEDSAMYFCASSGTGDVGNEQFFGPGTRLTVL.

This chain's CDR3 is CSVEDPRRPGYEQYF. The CDR3 DNA is TGCAGCGTTGAAGATCCGAGGCGCCCGGGCTACGAGCAGTACTTC. The chain couples TRBV29-1 to TRBJ2-7; D uncertain. CDR1 and CDR2 from the germline V gene are SQVTM and ANQGSEA. CDR3 length: 15 residues. V shed 0 bases and J shed 3 bases, with 15 bases lying between them.

To note about this clone: In the same sample, other DNA sequences code for this CDR3. The V gene is TRBV29-1, the J gene TRBJ2-7; D is ambiguous. Trimming shortened V by 4 bases and J by 3 bases, and 7 bases separated the two germline ends. The germline V gene encodes CDR1 SQVTM and CDR2 ANQGSEA. This CDR3 spans 11 amino acids. The CDR3 nucleotides are TGCAGCGTTGTACGTGACTACGAGCAGTACTTC. Translation gives CSVVRDYEQYF.